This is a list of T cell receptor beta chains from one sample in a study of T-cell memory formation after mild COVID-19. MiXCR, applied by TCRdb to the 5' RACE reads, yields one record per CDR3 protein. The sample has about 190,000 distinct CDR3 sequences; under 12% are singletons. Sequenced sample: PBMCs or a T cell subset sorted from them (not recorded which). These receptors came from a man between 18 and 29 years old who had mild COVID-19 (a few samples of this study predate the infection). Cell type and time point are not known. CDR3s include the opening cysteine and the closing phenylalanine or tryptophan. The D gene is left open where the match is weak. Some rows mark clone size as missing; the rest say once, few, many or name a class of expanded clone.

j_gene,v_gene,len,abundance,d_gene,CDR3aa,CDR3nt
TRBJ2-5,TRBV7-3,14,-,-,CASSLQGRRETQYF,TGTGCCAGCAGCTTGCAGGGGCGAAGGGAGACCCAGTACTTC
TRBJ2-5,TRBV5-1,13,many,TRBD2,CASSRGGSETQYF,TGCGCCAGCAGCCGGGGGGGGTCAGAGACCCAGTACTTC
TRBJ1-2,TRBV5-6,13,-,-,CASSLLWGDGYTF,TGTGCCAGCAGCTTACTCTGGGGAGATGGCTACACCTTC
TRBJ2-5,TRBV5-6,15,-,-,CASCRDIQGQETQYF,TGTGCCAGCTGCCGGGACATTCAGGGGCAAGAGACCCAGTACTTC
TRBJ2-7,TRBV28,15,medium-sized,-,CASSSTGGITYEQYF,TGTGCCAGCAGTTCCACGGGGGGCATAACCTACGAGCAGTACTTC
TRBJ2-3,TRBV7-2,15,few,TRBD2,CASSPLAGATDTQYF,TGTGCCAGCAGCCCTCTAGCGGGGGCAACAGATACGCAGTATTTT
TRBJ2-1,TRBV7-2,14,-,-,CASSRDNSYNEQFF,TGTGCCAGCAGCCGGGACAACTCCTACAATGAGCAGTTCTTC
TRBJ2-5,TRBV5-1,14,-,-,CASSLDSIQETQYF,TGCGCCAGCAGCTTGGACTCGATCCAAGAGACCCAGTACTTC
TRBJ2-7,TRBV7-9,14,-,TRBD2,CASSVMAGGHEQYF,TGTGCCAGCAGCGTTATGGCGGGGGGTCACGAGCAGTACTTC
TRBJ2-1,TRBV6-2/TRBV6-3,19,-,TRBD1,CASSYNWDRGPYSYNEQFF,TGTGCCAGCAGTTATAATTGGGACAGGGGGCCATACTCCTACAATGAGCAGTTCTTC
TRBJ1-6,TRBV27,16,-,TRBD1,CASSPRPTGGSSPLHF,TGTGCCAGCAGTCCCAGACCGACAGGGGGCAGTTCACCCCTCCACTTT
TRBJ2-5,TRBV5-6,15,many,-,CASSLDGGLRKTQYF,TGTGCCAGCAGCTTGGACGGGGGTTTAAGGAAGACCCAGTACTTC
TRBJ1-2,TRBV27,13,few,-,CASSPGQERGYTF,TGTGCCAGCAGTCCCGGGCAGGAGCGTGGCTACACCTTC
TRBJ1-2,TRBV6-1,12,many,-,CASSVDNYGYTF,TGTGCCAGCAGTGTGGACAACTATGGCTACACCTTC
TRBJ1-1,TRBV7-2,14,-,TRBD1,CASSGAGGNTEAFF,TGTGCCAGCAGCGGAGCAGGGGGCAACACTGAAGCTTTCTTT
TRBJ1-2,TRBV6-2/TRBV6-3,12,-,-,CAVGRPGTRYTF,TGTGCCGTAGGGAGACCAGGGACAAGATACACCTTC
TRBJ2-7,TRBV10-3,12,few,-,CAISGHTYEQYF,TGTGCCATCAGTGGACATACCTACGAGCAGTACTTC
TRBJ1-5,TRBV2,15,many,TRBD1,CASSEQGARDQPQHF,TGTGCCAGCAGCGAACAGGGGGCGCGTGATCAGCCCCAGCATTTT
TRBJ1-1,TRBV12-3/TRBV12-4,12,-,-,CASSNPPTEAFF,TGTGCCAGCAGTAATCCCCCTACTGAAGCTTTCTTT
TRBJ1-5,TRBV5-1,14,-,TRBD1,CASSLTGQNQPQHF,TGCGCCAGCAGCTTAACGGGACAGAATCAGCCCCAGCATTTT
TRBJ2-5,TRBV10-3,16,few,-,CAISESRQALQETQYF,TGTGCCATCAGTGAGTCGAGACAGGCCCTCCAAGAGACCCAGTACTTC
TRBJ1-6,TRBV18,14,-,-,CASSPLGENSPLHF,TGTGCCAGCTCACCATTAGGGGAAAATTCACCCCTCCACTTT
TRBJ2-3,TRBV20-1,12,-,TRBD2,CRARGTIDTQYF,TGCAGGGCCCGGGGGACTATTGATACGCAGTATTTT
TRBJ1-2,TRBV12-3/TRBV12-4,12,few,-,CASSPGPRGYTF,TGTGCCAGCAGTCCCGGGCCGAGAGGCTACACCTTC
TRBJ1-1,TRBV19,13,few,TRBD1,CASSIDREAEAFF,TGTGCCAGTAGTATTGACAGGGAAGCTGAAGCTTTCTTT
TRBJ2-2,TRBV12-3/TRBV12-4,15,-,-,CASSFTQGRAGELFF,TGTGCCAGCAGTTTTACTCAGGGAAGGGCCGGGGAGCTGTTTTTT